The source of this TCR beta chain is a study of CD8+CD57+ T cells in acquired aplastic anemia. Study overall: Mean yield of DNA from sorted CD4+ and CD8+ cells was approximately 3 ug.

This CDR3 has 12 residues. Germline V lookup: CDR1 SQVTM, CDR2 ANQGSEA. According to the study, genomic DNA was the template for TCR beta VDJ and CDR3 profiling. TCRdb fed the reads into MiXCR, producing one record per CDR3 protein. Of 400,000 to 450,000 distinct CDR3 sequences in the sample, 65% to 80% are singletons; the top ten hold less than 4%. Details on this clonotype: At one of its ends the junction is not consistent with the germline gene, which may arise from a read error.

The clonotype originates from a human donor in good health, serving as a control. The sequenced sample consisted of sorted CD4+, CD8+, or CD8+CD57+ T cells (not recorded which) from PBMCs. The chain carries TRBV29-1 and TRBJ1-2; TRBD1 might be the D (6 bases). The CDR3 DNA reads as TGCAGCGTGGACAGAAGAAACTATGGCCACATCTTC. This gives the protein CSVDRRNYGHIF.